This T cell receptor (beta chain) stems from a study of blood T cell repertoires in COVID-19. Study information: Donors in the United States, Italy and Spain gave samples during acute or convalescent COVID-19. The analysed material was cDNA or gDNA that came from T cells, B-cell-depleted T cells, or PBMCs.

As processed by the authors: Amplifying reference gene primers gave estimates of nucleated cell counts. The data were produced by immunoSEQ multiplex PCR, yet TCRdb's version contains in-frame clones alone and is incomplete. V, J and clone size were drawn from that table, and D and trimming were deduced from the DNA. The table records roughly 410,000 clones, around 91% of them present only once. The Seattle patients, enrolled during active infection, were followed longitudinally. This CDR3 region has 13 residues. V gave up 5 bases and J gave up 4 bases; unmatched junction bases: 1. Germline values: CDR1 MNHEY, CDR2 SVGEGT.

The receptor was derived from a woman in her thirties or forties with COVID-19, enrolled during active disease. The chain has TRBV6-2 or TRBV6-3 and TRBJ1-2; 10 nucleotides line up with TRBD1. Specimen: peripheral blood. The CDR3, as DNA: TGTGCCAGCAGTCGGACAGGGGGCTATGGCTACACCTTC. It yields the protein CASSRTGGYGYTF.